This record looks at one TCR beta chain sequence and its context. The read gets to within 3 residues of the CDR3 end, and the germline J gene fills in the rest. The data stem from a study of T cells in women clearing cervical HPV infection. Whole-study context: Cases were women with histologically confirmed HPV16-related CIN3 or worse, including a couple of invasive cancers. With HLA typing for only a few women, HLA confounding remains possible.

Produced via immunoSEQ multiplex PCR; TCRdb's table is partial and in-frame only. The listing records 25,000 to 35,000 clones. All donors had a single incident cervical HPV16 infection, not prevalent. In germline, CDR1 is SGHAT, CDR2 FQNNGV. The V end lost 0 bases, the J end lost 1 base, and 7 bases lay between the germline ends. The CDR3 extends over 14 amino acids. The chain links TRBV11-2 to TRBJ2-7, with a possible D match to TRBD2 (5 bases). The receptor comes from a woman between 18 and 69 years old with a cervical HPV16 infection that either progressed to CIN3+ or cleared (not recorded which). The sequenced sample was blood buffy coat. The sequenced CDR3 bases are TGTGCCAGCAGCTTAGATGGCGGGTCCTACGAG. Its protein product is CASSLDGGSYE. The full-length CDR3 reads as CASSLDGGSYEQYF.